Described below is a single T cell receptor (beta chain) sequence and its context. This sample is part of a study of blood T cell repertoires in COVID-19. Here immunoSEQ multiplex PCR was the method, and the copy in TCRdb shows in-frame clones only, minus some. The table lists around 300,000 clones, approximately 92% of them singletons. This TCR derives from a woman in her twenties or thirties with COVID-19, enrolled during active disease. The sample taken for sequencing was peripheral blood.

Written as DNA, the CDR3 is TGTGCCAGCGAGGTGCACACCGGGGAGCTGTTTTTT. Translating it yields CASEVHTGELFF. The chain combines TRBV6-5 with TRBJ2-2, with D unclear. This CDR3 has 12 residues. Trimming took off 8 bases at V and 3 bases at J, with 7 bases between the two ends. Germline V gene data show CDR1 as MNHEY and CDR2 as SVGAGI.